The 15 T cell receptor beta chains given below trace back to one sample, sequenced in a study of cytomegalovirus exposure and HLA in healthy donors. Primers for the PCR totalled 60 Vbeta and 13 Jbeta. The assay was immunoSEQ multiplex PCR, and TCRdb's table has in-frame clones only and misses some. The sample includes fewer than 180,000 clones, around 75% of them seen just once. Sample: PBMCs. All receptors derive from a human donor in good health.

The chain combines TRBV20-1 with TRBJ2-7; D is uncertain. Germline-derived CDR1 and CDR2 are DFQATT and SNEGSKA (reference sequence). V was cut by 5 bases and J by 6 bases, with 11 bases left in between. This CDR3 has 11 amino acids. CDR3 region: CSAPLRGEQYF. In DNA form, the CDR3 reads TGCAGTGCTCCCCTCAGAGGCGAGCAGTACTTC.

V usage is TRBV4-2 and J usage is TRBJ2-4; tentative D call: TRBD2 (6 bases). The CDR3 loop spans 19 amino acids. Germline assignment: CDR1 LGHNA and CDR2 YNFKEQ. V was cut by 0 bases and J by 0 bases, with 18 bases left in between. In DNA form, the CDR3 reads TGTGCCAGCAGCCAAGAGGTGCCAGCCGGAGGGCTAGCCAAAAACATTCAGTACTTC. Translated: CASSQEVPAGGLAKNIQYF.

The CDR3 here is CASSPPPFTSGRYYEQYF. The CDR3 nucleotides are TGTGCCAGCAGCCCCCCTCCTTTTACTAGCGGGAGATACTACGAGCAGTACTTC. V and J are TRBV5-5 and TRBJ2-7; 11 nucleotides agree with TRBD2. Per the germline V gene, CDR1 is SGHKS and CDR2 is YYEKEE (reference sequence). Trimming at V came to 4 bases and at J to 3 bases, leaving 15 bases not matched to a gene. This CDR3 has 18 residues.

The rearrangement links TRBV28 to TRBJ1-5; no definite D call. The V end lost 11 bases, the J end lost 6 bases, and 14 bases lay between the germline ends. Germline V gene lookup returns CDR1 MDHEN and CDR2 SYDVKM. The CDR3 spans 12 residues. CDR3 amino acids: CAGGEESQPQHF. Here the CDR3 DNA reads TGTGCCGGCGGAGAAGAAAGTCAGCCCCAGCATTTT. Looking up the rest from reference TRBV28 and TRBJ1-5 gives the full variable domain: DVKVTQSSRYLVKRTGEKVFLECVQDMDHENMFWYRQDPGLGLRLIYFSYDVKMKEKGDIPEGYSVSREKKERFSLILESASTNQTSMYLCAGGEESQPQHFGDGTRLSIL.

The CDR3 loop reads CASSLVDNEQFF. The CDR3 nucleotides are TGTGCCAGCAGCTTAGTAGACAATGAGCAGTTCTTC. The J gene is TRBJ2-1, the V gene TRBV11-2; unclear D gene. The CDR3 is 12 residues long. Germline V gene sequence: CDR1 SGHAT, CDR2 FQNNGV. V lost 1 base, J lost 5 bases, and 3 bases lay in between.

The chain uses TRBV29-1 and TRBJ1-2; D gene ambiguous. This CDR3 has 13 amino acids. The V gene lost 0 bases and the J gene lost 6 bases, with 11 bases spanning the gap. CDR1 is SQVTM, CDR2 ANQGSEA, per germline. The CDR3 sequence: CSVEDRAGDGYTF. CDR3 bases: TGCAGCGTTGAAGATAGGGCGGGCGATGGCTACACCTTC.

The chain is built from TRBV15 and TRBJ2-7, with 7 bases that match TRBD2. The germline CDR1 and CDR2 sequences are LNHNV and YYDKDF (reference sequence). This CDR3 is 15 amino acids long. Germline trimming cut 4 bases from V and 7 bases from J; bases unmatched to any gene: 13. The CDR3 region has the DNA TGTGCCACCAGCACGAAAGGGACTACGCAGCTGGAGCAGTACTTC. Protein: CATSTKGTTQLEQYF.

The CDR3 loop reads CASSQLRGGEQFF. The CDR3 DNA sequence: TGTGCCAGCAGCCAACTACGCGGGGGTGAGCAGTTCTTC. This chain uses TRBV27 with TRBJ2-1, with 7 positions matching TRBD2. In germline, CDR1 is MNHEY, CDR2 SMNVEV (reference sequence). This CDR3 has 13 amino acids. Trimming removed 6 bases from V and 9 bases from J; junction bases left unmatched: 8.

This clone was seen a few times. The chain couples TRBV7-2 to TRBJ1-2, with 8 bases lining up with TRBD1. With V trimmed by 2 bases and J by 14 bases, 7 bases remained unmatched. Looked up from germline, CDR1 is SGHTA and CDR2 is FQGNSA. This CDR3 has 12 residues. CDR3 coding DNA: TGTGCCAGCAGCTTACTCGGACAGGGCGAAACCTTC. The encoded protein is CASSLLGQGETF.

This chain joins TRBV5-1 and TRBJ2-7; possible D gene TRBD1, 5 bases. This CDR3 contains 16 residues. V dropped 4 bases and J dropped 2 bases, with 19 bases sitting between them. CDR1 is SGHRS and CDR2 is YFSETQ in the germline V gene. DNA for the CDR3: TGCGCCAGCAGCCCCTCCAACCCGACAGCTACCTACGAGCAGTACTTC. It codes for CASSPSNPTATYEQYF.

The chain recombines TRBV6-5 with TRBJ2-3; 7 nucleotides align to TRBD2. Germline V gene data show CDR1 as MNHEY and CDR2 as SVGAGI. The J segment lost 4 bases and the V segment lost 2 bases, leaving 9 bases of the junction unmatched. This CDR3 is built from 16 residues. In DNA, the CDR3 is TGTGCCAGCAGTTACGGGACTATATCCAGGTCAGATACGCAGTATTTT. This codes for CASSYGTISRSDTQYF.

As to this clone: This specimen includes other DNA sequences encoding the same CDR3. As DNA, the CDR3 is TGTGCCAGCAGTTTGCTGGGGGGCACTGAAGCTTTCTTT. It is translated as CASSLLGGTEAFF. The chain uses TRBV27 and TRBJ1-1, with D maybe TRBD1 (5 bases). Trimming cost V 3 bases and J 4 bases, with 9 bases left between them. There are 13 residues in the CDR3. The V gene's germline CDR1 is MNHEY and CDR2 SMNVEV (reference sequence).

This chain links TRBV19 with TRBJ1-2; 8 nucleotides align to TRBD1. The CDR3 extends over 15 amino acids. The germline V gene has CDR1 LNHDA and CDR2 SQIVND (reference sequence). With V trimmed by 1 base and J by 4 bases, 5 bases remained unmatched. The CDR3 is CASSIGGTGIYGYTF. The CDR3 nucleotides read TGTGCCAGTAGTATAGGAGGGACAGGAATCTATGGCTACACCTTC.

CDR3 sequence (DNA): TGTGCCAGCAGCTTAGTCGCGGGACCCCGGGGGGTGACCCAGTACTTC. Residues: CASSLVAGPRGVTQYF. The chain uses TRBV7-6 and TRBJ2-5; TRBD2 aligns across 7 bases. The CDR3 totals 16 residues. Germline-derived CDR1 and CDR2 are SGHVS and FNYEAQ. The J segment lost 7 bases and the V segment lost 1 base, leaving 12 bases of the junction unmatched.

This clone was picked up one time. This rearrangement joins TRBV30 to TRBJ1-5, with D unresolved. CDR3 length: 13 amino acids. V dropped 0 bases and J dropped 4 bases, with 7 bases sitting between them. The germline V gene encodes CDR1 GTSNPN and CDR2 SVGIG (reference sequence). The CDR3 nucleotides read TGTGCCTGGAGTGTACAGCAAAATCAGCCCCAGCATTTT. Residues: CAWSVQQNQPQHF.